This is a list of T cell receptor beta chains from one sample in a study of T cells in Graves' hyperthyroidism and ophthalmopathy. MiXCR was run by TCRdb on the multiplex PCR reads, yielding one entry per CDR3 protein. The sample includes approximately 690,000 distinct CDR3 sequences, around 20% seen only once; the top ten take around a third. Sequencing was carried out using blood. These receptors were collected from a man aged 25-45 years with Graves' ophthalmopathy. Each CDR3 is given with its conserved first and last residue. D genes are given only for firm matches. Not all rows give a size; the values are once, few, many and, for expanded clones, a class.

abundance,v_gene,d_gene,j_gene,CDR3aa,CDR3nt
.,TRBV5-1,.,TRBJ2-6,CASSLLSSPGANVLTF,TGCGCCAGCAGCTTGTTGTCCAGTCCTGGGGCCAACGTCCTGACTTTC
few,TRBV2,TRBD1,TRBJ2-7,CASSKAPTGAAYEQYF,TGTGCCAGCAGTAAAGCCCCGACAGGGGCCGCCTACGAGCAGTACTTC
many,TRBV28,TRBD1,TRBJ2-2,CASSLGTGRRTGELFF,TGTGCCAGCAGTTTAGGGACAGGGAGGCGCACCGGGGAGCTGTTTTTT
many,TRBV2,.,TRBJ2-5,CASSADFGGETQYF,TGTGCCAGCAGTGCGGATTTTGGAGGAGAGACCCAGTACTTC
.,TRBV4-3,.,TRBJ2-1,CASSQSVGESSYNEQFF,TGCGCCAGCAGCCAATCGGTGGGCGAGAGCTCCTACAATGAGCAGTTCTTC
.,TRBV6-2/TRBV6-3,.,TRBJ1-5,CASSSGESRNQPQHF,TGTGCCAGCAGTTCCGGGGAATCTCGCAATCAGCCCCAGCATTTT
.,TRBV13,TRBD2,TRBJ2-7,CASSSGLAGPQSYEQYF,TGTGCCAGCAGCTCGGGACTAGCGGGGCCCCAGTCCTACGAGCAGTACTTC
few,TRBV7-2,.,TRBJ2-7,CASSSDPFYEQYF,TGTGCCAGCAGCTCGGATCCCTTCTACGAGCAGTACTTC
.,TRBV10-1,.,TRBJ2-2,CASSEGLTGELFF,TGCGCCAGCAGTGAGGGGCTCACCGGGGAGCTGTTTTTT
.,TRBV12-3/TRBV12-4,.,TRBJ1-4,CASMQGLTNEKLFF,TGTGCCAGCATGCAAGGGTTAACTAATGAAAAACTGTTTTTT
many,TRBV6-1,TRBD1,TRBJ1-1,CASRPTGQGDAFF,TGTGCCAGCAGGCCTACGGGACAGGGGGACGCTTTCTTT
many,TRBV12-3/TRBV12-4,.,TRBJ1-4,CASSPWEPTNEKLFF,TGTGCCAGCAGTCCTTGGGAACCAACTAATGAAAAACTGTTTTTT
many,TRBV11-2,TRBD1,TRBJ2-7,CASSLSQGDYEQYF,TGTGCCAGCAGCTTAAGCCAGGGGGACTACGAGCAGTACTTC
many,TRBV28,.,TRBJ1-1,CASSPYTGRTEAFF,TGTGCCAGCAGTCCGTACACCGGGCGCACTGAAGCTTTCTTT
.,TRBV4-3,TRBD2,TRBJ2-7,CASSRDFGGSINEQYF,TGCGCCAGCAGCCGAGACTTCGGCGGGAGTATCAACGAGCAGTACTTC
many,TRBV20-1,TRBD1,TRBJ1-2,CSARARRGRNYGYTF,TGCAGTGCTAGAGCCCGCAGGGGGCGGAACTATGGCTACACCTTC
many,TRBV12-3/TRBV12-4,TRBD1,TRBJ1-5,CASRLGTGSNQPQHF,TGTGCCAGCAGACTTGGGACAGGGAGCAATCAGCCCCAGCATTTT
many,TRBV7-9,.,TRBJ1-2,CASIEVEEGEAYGYTF,TGTGCCAGCATCGAGGTTGAGGAGGGTGAGGCCTATGGCTACACCTTC
.,TRBV27,.,TRBJ2-7,CASSLLAVGSYEQYF,TGTGCCAGCAGTTTATTAGCGGTGGGCTCCTACGAGCAGTACTTC
.,TRBV6-7,TRBD1,TRBJ1-6,CATGTGRNSPLHF,TGTGCCACCGGGACAGGGCGGAATTCACCCCTCCACTTT
few,TRBV28,.,TRBJ2-3,CASTKGGVRTAIGTDTQYF,TGTGCCAGCACCAAAGGTGGGGTGAGGACAGCAATAGGTACAGATACGCAGTATTTT
few,TRBV6-5,TRBD2,TRBJ2-2,CASSYWLAGTTGELFF,TGTGCCAGCAGTTACTGGCTAGCGGGAACGACCGGGGAGCTGTTTTTT
.,TRBV24-1,.,TRBJ2-7,CATSGVPSYEQYF,TGTGCCACCAGTGGGGTTCCCTCCTACGAGCAGTACTTC